The entry below gives a single T cell receptor beta chain sequence along with its context. What it binds is unknown. The sample belongs to a study of identical twins. Study results and limitations: Models came in too low on out-of-frame TCR alpha sharing in monozygotic twins.

MiXCR was run by TCRdb on the 5' RACE reads, yielding one entry per CDR3 protein. The table includes approximately 1.8 million distinct CDR3 sequences, around a third detected once. CDR3 length: 17 residues. Germline values: CDR1 SEHNR, CDR2 FQNEAQ (reference sequence). V was trimmed by 5 bases and J by 0 bases, leaving 17 bases between them. This chain joins TRBV7-9 and TRBJ2-4; no definite D call. Sequences were obtained from cord blood. The clonotype was recovered from a newborn girl in good health. CDR3 coding DNA: TGTGCCAGCAGCCCAGTGGGCCGATTATTAGCCAAAAACATTCAGTACTTC. This translates into CASSPVGRLLAKNIQYF.